The next 7 T cell receptor beta chains were all read from a single sample in a study of CD8 T cells in Susac syndrome (dated by TCRdb to the late 2010s). Libraries were prepared through the immunoSEQ multiplex PCR assay. RNA was extracted using the RNeasy kit, and about 0.5 to 1 microgram was reverse transcribed with random hexamers. The public sequencing data were trimmed at Q25 with fastp and processed into clonotypes with MiXCR by TCRdb, which kept only in-frame beta chains. All rows with the same CDR3 protein become a single entry with the most common DNA and genes. A total of about 150,000 distinct CDR3 sequences appear in this sample, 85% to 95% of them only once. The ten largest clonotypes hold 0.16% of the sample. The sequencing sample was made of CD4+ T cells from PBMCs. The receptors were gathered from a human donor with Susac syndrome.

The rearrangement links TRBV9 to TRBJ1-2; D remains ambiguous. CDR1 is SGDLS and CDR2 is YYNGEE in the germline V gene. The germline V and J ends were trimmed by 0 bases and 3 bases, with 15 bases remaining between them. This CDR3 contains 16 residues. CDR3 sequence: CASSVGRWDDHYGYTF. The CDR3, as DNA: TGTGCCAGCAGCGTAGGTCGCTGGGATGACCACTATGGCTACACCTTC.

This clonotype was detected only a few times. The J gene is TRBJ1-2, the V gene TRBV4-1, with 9 bases matching TRBD1. The germline gives CDR1 MGHRA, CDR2 YSYEKL. CDR3 length: 15 residues. J gave up 8 bases and V 0 bases, and 7 bases lay outside the gene matches. The CDR3 region is CASSQDRDRERGYTF. In nucleotides, the CDR3 is TGCGCCAGCAGCCAAGACCGGGACAGGGAGAGAGGCTACACCTTC.

The V and J genes are TRBV21-1 and TRBJ2-5; the table's TRBD1 call for D was not verified on the DNA. TRBV21-1 has pseudogene status. The CDR3 consists of 16 residues. The CDR3 here is CARRLERGPYQETQYF. The CDR3 DNA follows: TGTGCCAGAAGGTTGGAACGGGGGCCCTACCAAGAGACCCAGTACTTC.

This clonotype was recorded only once. V and J are TRBV7-9 and TRBJ1-1, with TRBD1 as a possible D gene (6 bases). Germline V gene data show CDR1 as SEHNR and CDR2 as FQNEAQ (reference sequence). Trimming stripped 2 bases from V and 6 bases from J, with 13 bases between. The CDR3 is 14 amino acids. The CDR3 DNA reads TGTGCCAGCAGCTTATACGAGCAGGGGCCTGAAGCTTTCTTT. Its translation: CASSLYEQGPEAFF.

This chain joins TRBV12-3 or TRBV12-4 and TRBJ2-5, with 7 bases matching TRBD2. V trimming: 8 bases; J trimming: 5 bases; junction bases outside the gene matches: 8. CDR3 length: 13 amino acids. The CDR3 DNA sequence: TGTGCCAGCGGATGGACTAGTGGGGAGACCCAGTACTTC. Its protein is CASGWTSGETQYF.

In regard to this clonotype: Germline and junction disagree at one end, which may indicate a read error. V usage is TRBV18 and J usage is TRBJ2-5; possibly TRBD1 or TRBD2 for D (5 bases each). This CDR3 has 12 amino acids. Germline CDR1 reads KGHSH; CDR2 reads LQKENI. The CDR3 region has the DNA TGTGCCAGCTCTCCACTGGGACAGACCCAGTACTTC. Translated, it gives CASSPLGQTQYF.

The chain combines TRBV25-1 with TRBJ2-4; 7 positions match TRBD1. The germline V gene encodes CDR1 MGHDK and CDR2 SYGVNS. V lost 6 bases to trimming and J lost 9 bases; unmatched junction nucleotides: 8. The CDR3 is made up of 13 amino acids. For the CDR3, the DNA is TGTGCCAGCAGCCCGACAGGGCTGCCCATTCAGTACTTC. It yields the protein CASSPTGLPIQYF.